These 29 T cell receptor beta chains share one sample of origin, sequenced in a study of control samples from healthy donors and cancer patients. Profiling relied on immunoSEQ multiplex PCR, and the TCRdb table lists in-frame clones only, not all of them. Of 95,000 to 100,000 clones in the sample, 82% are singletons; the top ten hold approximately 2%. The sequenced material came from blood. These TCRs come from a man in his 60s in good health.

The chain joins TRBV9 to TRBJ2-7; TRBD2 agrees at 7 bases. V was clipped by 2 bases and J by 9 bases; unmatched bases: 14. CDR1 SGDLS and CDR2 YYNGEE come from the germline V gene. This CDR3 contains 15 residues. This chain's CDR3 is CASSVRTSSILGQYF. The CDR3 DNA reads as TGTGCCAGCAGCGTGAGGACTAGTTCTATATTGGGGCAGTACTTC.

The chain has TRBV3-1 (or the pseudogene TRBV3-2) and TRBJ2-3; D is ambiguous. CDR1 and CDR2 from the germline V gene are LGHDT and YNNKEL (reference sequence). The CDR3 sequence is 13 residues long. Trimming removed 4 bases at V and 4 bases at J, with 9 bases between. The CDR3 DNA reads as TGTGCCAGCAGCCCTCTACTCGCAGATACGCAGTATTTT. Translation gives CASSPLLADTQYF.

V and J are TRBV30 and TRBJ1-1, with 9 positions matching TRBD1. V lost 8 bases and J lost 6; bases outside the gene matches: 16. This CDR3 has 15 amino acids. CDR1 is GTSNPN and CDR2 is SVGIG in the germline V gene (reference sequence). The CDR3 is CARLSWRQGVSEAFF. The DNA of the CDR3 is TGTGCCCGGCTTTCTTGGAGACAGGGGGTATCTGAAGCTTTCTTT.

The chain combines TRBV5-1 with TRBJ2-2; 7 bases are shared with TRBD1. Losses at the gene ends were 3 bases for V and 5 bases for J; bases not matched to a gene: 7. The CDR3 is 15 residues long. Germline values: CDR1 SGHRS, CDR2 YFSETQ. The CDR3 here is CASSYITGETGELFF. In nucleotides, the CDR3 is TGCGCCAGCAGCTATATCACAGGGGAAACCGGGGAGCTGTTTTTT.

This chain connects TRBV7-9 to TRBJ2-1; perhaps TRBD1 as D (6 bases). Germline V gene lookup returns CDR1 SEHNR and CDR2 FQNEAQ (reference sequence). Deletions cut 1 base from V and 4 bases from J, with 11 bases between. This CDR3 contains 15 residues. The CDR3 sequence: CASSLGGDIYNEQFF. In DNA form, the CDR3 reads TGTGCCAGCAGCTTAGGAGGGGACATATACAATGAGCAGTTCTTC.

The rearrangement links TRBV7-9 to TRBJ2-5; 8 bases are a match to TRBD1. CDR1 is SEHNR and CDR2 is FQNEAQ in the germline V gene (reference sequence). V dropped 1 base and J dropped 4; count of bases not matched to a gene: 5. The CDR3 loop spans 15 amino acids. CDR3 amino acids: CASSLGGTGTETQYF. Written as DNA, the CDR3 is TGTGCCAGCAGCTTAGGAGGGACAGGCACAGAGACCCAGTACTTC. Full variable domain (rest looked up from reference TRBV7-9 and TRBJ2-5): DTGVSQNPRHKITKRGQNVTFRCDPISEHNRLYWYRQTLGQGPEFLTYFQNEAQLEKSRLLSDRFSAERPKGSFSTLEIQRTEQGDSAMYLCASSLGGTGTETQYFGPGTRLLVL.

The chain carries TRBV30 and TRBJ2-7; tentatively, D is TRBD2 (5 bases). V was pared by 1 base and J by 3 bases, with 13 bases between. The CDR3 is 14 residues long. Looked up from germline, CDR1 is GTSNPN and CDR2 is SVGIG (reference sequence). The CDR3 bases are TGTGCCTGGAGTGCCCTGGCGGGCCGCTACGAGCAGTACTTC. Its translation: CAWSALAGRYEQYF.

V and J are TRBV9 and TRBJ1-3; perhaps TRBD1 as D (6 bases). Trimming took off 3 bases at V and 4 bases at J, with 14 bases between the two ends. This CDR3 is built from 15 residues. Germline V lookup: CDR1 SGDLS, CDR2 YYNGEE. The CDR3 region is CASSALSGAGNTIYF. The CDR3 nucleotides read TGTGCCAGCAGCGCGCTTTCGGGGGCAGGAAACACCATATATTTT.

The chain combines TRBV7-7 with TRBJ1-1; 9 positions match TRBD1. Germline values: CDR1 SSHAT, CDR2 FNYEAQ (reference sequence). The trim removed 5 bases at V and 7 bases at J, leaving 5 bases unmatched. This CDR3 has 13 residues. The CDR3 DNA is TGTGCCAGCAGCGCGGACAGGGGAGGTGAAGCTTTCTTT. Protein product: CASSADRGGEAFF.

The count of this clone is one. The CDR3 spells CATSRGTPYTGELFF. Here the CDR3 DNA reads TGTGCCACCAGCAGAGGGACACCCTACACCGGGGAGCTGTTTTTT. The chain has TRBV15 and TRBJ2-2; D is perhaps TRBD1 (5 bases). V was trimmed by 1 base and J by 3 bases, leaving 9 bases between them. Germline CDR1 LNHNV, CDR2 YYDKDF (reference sequence). The CDR3 is made up of 15 amino acids. Using reference TRBV15 and TRBJ2-2 for the parts outside the CDR3, the full variable domain is DAMVIQNPRYQVTQFGKPVTLSCSQTLNHNVMYWYQQKSSQAPKLLFHYYDKDFNNEADTPDNFQSRRPNTSFCFLDIRSPGLGDTAMYLCATSRGTPYTGELFFGEGSRLTVL.

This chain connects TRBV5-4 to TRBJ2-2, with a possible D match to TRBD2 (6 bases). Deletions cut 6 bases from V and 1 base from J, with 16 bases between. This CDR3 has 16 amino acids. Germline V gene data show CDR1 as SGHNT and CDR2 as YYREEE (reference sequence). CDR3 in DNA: TGTGCCAGCAAGAATTCGGGAGTGATGAACACCGGGGAGCTGTTTTTT. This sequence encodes CASKNSGVMNTGELFF.

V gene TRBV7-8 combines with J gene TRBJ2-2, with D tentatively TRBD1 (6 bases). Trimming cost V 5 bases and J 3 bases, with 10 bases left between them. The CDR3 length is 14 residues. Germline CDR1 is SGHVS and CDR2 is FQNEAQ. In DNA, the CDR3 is TGTGCCAGCAGCCCTGGGACATACACCGGGGAGCTGTTTTTT. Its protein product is CASSPGTYTGELFF.

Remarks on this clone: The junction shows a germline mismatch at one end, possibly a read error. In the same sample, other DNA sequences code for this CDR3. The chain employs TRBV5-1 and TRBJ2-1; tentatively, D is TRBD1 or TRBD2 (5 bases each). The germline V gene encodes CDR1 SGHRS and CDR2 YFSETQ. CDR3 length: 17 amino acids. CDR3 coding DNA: TGTGCCAGCAGCTCCCGAAAGATAGGGGAGTTTGGGAATGAGCAGTTCTTC. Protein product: CASSSRKIGEFGNEQFF.

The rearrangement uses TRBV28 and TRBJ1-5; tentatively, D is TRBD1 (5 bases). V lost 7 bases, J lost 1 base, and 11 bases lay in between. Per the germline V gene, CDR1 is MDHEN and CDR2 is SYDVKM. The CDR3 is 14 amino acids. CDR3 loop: CASTYGGSNQPQHF. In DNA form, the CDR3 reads TGTGCCAGCACCTACGGGGGAAGCAATCAGCCCCAGCATTTT.

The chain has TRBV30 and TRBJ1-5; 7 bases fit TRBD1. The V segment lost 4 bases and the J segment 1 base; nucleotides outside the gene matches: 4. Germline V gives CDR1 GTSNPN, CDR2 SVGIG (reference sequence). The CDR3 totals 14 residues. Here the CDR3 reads CAWKKQGSNQPQHF. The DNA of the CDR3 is TGTGCCTGGAAGAAACAGGGGAGCAATCAGCCCCAGCATTTT.

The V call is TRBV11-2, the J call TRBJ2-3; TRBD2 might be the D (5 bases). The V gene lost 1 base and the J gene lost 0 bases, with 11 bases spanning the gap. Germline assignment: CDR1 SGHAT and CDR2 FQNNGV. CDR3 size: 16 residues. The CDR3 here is CASSLVVATSTDTQYF. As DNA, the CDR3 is TGTGCCAGCAGCTTAGTAGTAGCGACAAGCACAGATACGCAGTATTTT.

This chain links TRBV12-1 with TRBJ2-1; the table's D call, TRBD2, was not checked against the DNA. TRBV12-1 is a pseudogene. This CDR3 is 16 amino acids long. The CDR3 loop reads CASSSRPGLADNEQFF. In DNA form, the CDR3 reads TGTGCCAGCAGCTCGCGACCGGGACTAGCGGACAATGAGCAGTTCTTC.

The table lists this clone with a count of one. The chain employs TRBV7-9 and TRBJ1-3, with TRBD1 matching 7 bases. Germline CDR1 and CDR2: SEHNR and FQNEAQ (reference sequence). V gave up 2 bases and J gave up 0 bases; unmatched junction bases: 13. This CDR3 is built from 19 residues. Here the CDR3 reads CASSLRDSYAFFSGNTIYF. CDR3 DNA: TGTGCCAGCAGCTTACGGGACAGCTACGCTTTTTTCTCTGGAAACACCATATATTTT.

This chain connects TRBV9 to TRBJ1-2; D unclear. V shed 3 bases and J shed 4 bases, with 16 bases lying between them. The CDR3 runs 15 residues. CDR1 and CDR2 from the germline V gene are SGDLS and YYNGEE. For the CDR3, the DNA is TGTGCCAGCAGCGACGAAGCGACGGGAAGCTATGGCTACACCTTC. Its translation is CASSDEATGSYGYTF.

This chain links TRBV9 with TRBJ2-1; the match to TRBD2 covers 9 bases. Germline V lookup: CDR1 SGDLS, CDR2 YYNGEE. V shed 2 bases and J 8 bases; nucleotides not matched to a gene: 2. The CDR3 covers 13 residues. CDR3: CASSVLAGYEQFF. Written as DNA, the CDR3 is TGTGCCAGCAGCGTTCTAGCGGGGTATGAGCAGTTCTTC.

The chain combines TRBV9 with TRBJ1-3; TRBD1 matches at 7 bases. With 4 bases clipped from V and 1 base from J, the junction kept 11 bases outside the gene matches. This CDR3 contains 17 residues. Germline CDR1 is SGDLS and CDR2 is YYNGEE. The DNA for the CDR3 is TGTGCCAGCAGCCAATGGGGGACAGTTGGATCTGGAAACACCATATATTTT. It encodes CASSQWGTVGSGNTIYF.

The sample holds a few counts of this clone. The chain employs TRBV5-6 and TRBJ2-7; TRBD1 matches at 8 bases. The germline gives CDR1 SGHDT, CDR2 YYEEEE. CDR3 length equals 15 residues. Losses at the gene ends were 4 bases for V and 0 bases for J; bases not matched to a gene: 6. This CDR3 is CASSVSGGLSYEQYF. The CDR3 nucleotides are TGTGCCAGCAGCGTATCAGGGGGCCTCTCCTACGAGCAGTACTTC.

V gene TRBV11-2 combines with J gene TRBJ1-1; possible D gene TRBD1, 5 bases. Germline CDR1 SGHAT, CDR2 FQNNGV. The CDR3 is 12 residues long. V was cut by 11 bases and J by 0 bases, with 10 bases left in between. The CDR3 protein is CASSGLNTEAFF. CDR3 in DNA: TGTGCCTCTTCAGGGTTGAACACTGAAGCTTTCTTT.

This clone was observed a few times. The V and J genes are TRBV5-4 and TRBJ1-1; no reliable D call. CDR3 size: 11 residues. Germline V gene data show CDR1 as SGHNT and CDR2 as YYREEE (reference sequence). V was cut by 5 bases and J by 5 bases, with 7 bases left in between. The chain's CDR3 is CASRRETEAFF. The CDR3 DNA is TGTGCCAGCAGGCGCGAGACTGAAGCTTTCTTT.

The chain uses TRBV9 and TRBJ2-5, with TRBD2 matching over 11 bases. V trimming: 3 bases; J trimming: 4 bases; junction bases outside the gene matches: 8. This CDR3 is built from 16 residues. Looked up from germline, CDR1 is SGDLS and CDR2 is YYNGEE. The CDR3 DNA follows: TGTGCCAGCAGCGACCGACTAGCGGGACCGAGAGAGACCCAGTACTTC. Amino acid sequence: CASSDRLAGPRETQYF.

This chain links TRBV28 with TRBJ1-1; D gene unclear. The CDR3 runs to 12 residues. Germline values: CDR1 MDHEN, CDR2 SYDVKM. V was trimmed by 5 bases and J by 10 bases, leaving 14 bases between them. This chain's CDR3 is CASSKTQLGAFF. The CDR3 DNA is TGTGCCAGCAGTAAGACCCAATTAGGAGCTTTCTTT.

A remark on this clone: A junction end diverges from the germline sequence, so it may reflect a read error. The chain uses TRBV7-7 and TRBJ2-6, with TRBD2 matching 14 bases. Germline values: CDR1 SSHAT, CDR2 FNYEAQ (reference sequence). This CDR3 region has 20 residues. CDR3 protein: CASSSTAGTSGSSGANVLTF. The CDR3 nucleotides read TGTGCTAGCAGCTCAACTGCCGGGACTAGCGGGAGTAGTGGGGCCAACGTCCTGACTTTC.

The CDR3, as DNA: TGTGCCAGCAGCGATCGGACTAGCGGGAGGGACAATGAGCAGTTCTTC. It codes for CASSDRTSGRDNEQFF. The genes are TRBV7-8 and TRBJ2-1; 15 bases match TRBD2. V was pared by 5 bases and J by 5 bases, with 4 bases of the junction left unmatched. The CDR3 has 16 residues. Germline values: CDR1 SGHVS, CDR2 FQNEAQ.

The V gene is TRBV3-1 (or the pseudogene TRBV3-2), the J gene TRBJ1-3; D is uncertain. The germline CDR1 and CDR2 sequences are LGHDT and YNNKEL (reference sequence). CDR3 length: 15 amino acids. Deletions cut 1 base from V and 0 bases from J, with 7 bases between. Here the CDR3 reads CASSQGRYSGNTIYF. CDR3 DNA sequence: TGTGCCAGCAGCCAAGGGAGATACTCTGGAAACACCATATATTTT.